The next 24 T cell receptor beta chains were all read from a single sample in a study of shared clonotypes between healthy human individuals. Clones were sequenced by immunoSEQ multiplex PCR, and TCRdb holds only the in-frame ones, with some missing. Here the sample spans roughly 450,000 clones, 79% being singletons. The sample consisted of PBMCs. These receptors came from a middle-aged woman in good health. Some clones in this sample may be carry-over from other donors' samples.

The CDR3 DNA reads as TGCGCCAGCAGACTAACTTTTAGCTCCTACAATGAGCAGTTCTTC. This sequence encodes CASRLTFSSYNEQFF. This chain joins TRBV5-1 and TRBJ2-1; D gene unclear. This CDR3 region has 15 residues. Germline V gene sequence: CDR1 SGHRS, CDR2 YFSETQ. Deletions cut 5 bases from V and 0 bases from J, with 12 bases between.

Points on this clone: The junction departs from germline at one end; a sequencing error may be responsible. The V call is TRBV7-7, the J call TRBJ2-7; 9 nucleotides align to TRBD2. This CDR3 contains 15 residues. Germline CDR1 SSHAT, CDR2 FNYEAQ (reference sequence). The CDR3 region has the DNA TGTGCTAGCAGCCAGGGACTAGCCGGCCACCACGAGCAGTACTTC. This codes for CASSQGLAGHHEQYF.

This clone was counted a few times. The chain links TRBV2 to TRBJ2-2, with 8 positions matching TRBD2. The germline gives CDR1 SNHLY, CDR2 FYNNEI. The CDR3 runs to 13 residues. Here the CDR3 DNA reads TGTGGCTCCAACCAGCGGGAGAGCGGGGAGCTGTTTTTT. It encodes CGSNQRESGELFF.

This clone was detected once. V gene TRBV6-1 combines with J gene TRBJ2-7; 8 positions match TRBD1. The CDR3 consists of 16 residues. Losses at the gene ends were 3 bases for V and 6 bases for J; bases not matched to a gene: 13. Germline CDR1 is MNHNS and CDR2 is SASEGT. CDR3: CASSDYGGQVSGEQYF. The CDR3 DNA follows: TGTGCCAGCAGTGATTACGGGGGACAGGTTTCGGGCGAGCAGTACTTC.

The chain carries TRBV19 and TRBJ2-7; a possible D gene is TRBD1 (6 bases). V lost 6 bases and J lost 5, with 20 bases in between. Per germline, CDR1 LNHDA and CDR2 SQIVND (reference sequence). This CDR3 contains 15 residues. The CDR3 reads CASRLNYRVENEQYF. DNA of the CDR3: TGTGCCAGTAGGTTGAACTACAGGGTAGAGAACGAGCAGTACTTC.

The CDR3 DNA reads as TGTGCCAGCAGCTTACTGAGGGGACCGGAGCAGTACTTC. Translation: CASSLLRGPEQYF. This chain uses TRBV7-2 with TRBJ2-7; D is possibly TRBD1 or TRBD2 (5 bases each). Germline-derived CDR1 and CDR2 are SGHTA and FQGNSA. V was clipped by 2 bases and J by 7 bases, with 12 bases between them. This CDR3 has 13 residues.

This clone occurred once. V and J are TRBV5-1 and TRBJ2-7, with D possibly matching TRBD2 (6 bases). The CDR3 runs to 17 residues. Germline lookup yields CDR1 SGHRS and CDR2 YFSETQ. V gave up 4 bases and J gave up 1 base, with 21 bases separating them. The CDR3 here is CASSLTSGLRLSYEQYF. The CDR3 DNA reads as TGCGCCAGCAGCCTGACGTCGGGACTGCGACTTTCCTACGAGCAGTACTTC.

This chain uses TRBV5-1 with TRBJ2-3; D ambiguous. Germline values: CDR1 SGHRS, CDR2 YFSETQ. CDR3 size: 13 residues. The V gene lost 3 bases and the J gene lost 1 base, with 6 bases spanning the gap. The CDR3, as DNA: TGCGCCAGCAGCTGGACGGGCACAGATACGCAGTATTTT. It yields the protein CASSWTGTDTQYF.

V usage is TRBV28 and J usage is TRBJ2-7; 9 bases line up with TRBD1. The CDR3 covers 14 residues. The ends lost 6 bases at V and 4 bases at J; junction bases unmatched: 7. Germline assignment: CDR1 MDHEN and CDR2 SYDVKM. The CDR3 bases are TGTGCCAGCAGGGGGGGACAGGGACGATACGAGCAGTACTTC. It translates to CASRGGQGRYEQYF.

The V gene is TRBV2, the J gene TRBJ2-7, with D perhaps TRBD1 (6 bases). Germline CDR1 reads SNHLY; CDR2 reads FYNNEI. The CDR3 contains 11 residues. V dropped 8 bases and J dropped 3 bases, with 8 bases sitting between them. CDR3 coding DNA: TGTGCCAGCCAGGGGAACTACGAGCAGTACTTC. Protein: CASQGNYEQYF. The variable domain in full, with the rest retrieved from reference TRBV2 and TRBJ2-7, is EPEVTQTPSHQVTQMGQEVILRCVPISNHLYFYWYRQILGQKVEFLVSFYNNEISEKSEIFDDQFSVERPDGSNFTLKIRSTKLEDSAMYFCASQGNYEQYFGPGTRLTVT.

The V and J genes are TRBV29-1 and TRBJ2-7; perhaps TRBD2 as D (7 bases). The CDR3 length is 13 residues. CDR1 SQVTM and CDR2 ANQGSEA come from the germline V gene. The V gene lost 4 bases and the J gene lost 0 bases, with 10 bases spanning the gap. The CDR3 reads CSVGGGNSYEQYF. CDR3 DNA: TGCAGCGTTGGCGGGGGCAACTCCTACGAGCAGTACTTC.

The rearrangement joins TRBV28 to TRBJ2-7; 7 bases are shared with TRBD1. The trim removed 7 bases at V and 1 base at J, leaving 13 bases unmatched. This CDR3 has 16 amino acids. The V gene's germline CDR1 is MDHEN and CDR2 SYDVKM. CDR3 region: CASTSGTAYHSYEQYF. CDR3 bases: TGTGCCAGCACCTCGGGGACAGCCTATCATTCCTACGAGCAGTACTTC.

This chain uses TRBV29-1 with TRBJ2-3; no reliable D call. The V end was cut by 4 bases, the J end by 2 bases, with 10 bases between. Germline-derived CDR1 and CDR2 are SQVTM and ANQGSEA. The CDR3 is 13 residues long. CDR3 in DNA: TGCAGCGTTGGGGCATCAAACACAGATACGCAGTATTTT. Protein: CSVGASNTDTQYF.

This chain uses TRBV19 with TRBJ2-7; TRBD2 agrees at 8 bases. CDR3 length: 15 amino acids. After removal of 10 bases from V and 0 bases from J, the junction contained 11 bases not matched to a gene. Germline V gene sequence: CDR1 LNHDA, CDR2 SQIVND (reference sequence). CDR3 nucleotides: TGTGCCACGACCACTCCGGGACTAGACTCCTACGAGCAGTACTTC. As protein: CATTTPGLDSYEQYF.

This chain links TRBV19 with TRBJ1-1, with 7 positions matching TRBD1. V shed 6 bases and J 5 bases; nucleotides not matched to a gene: 6. Germline V gives CDR1 LNHDA, CDR2 SQIVND (reference sequence). The CDR3 sequence is 13 residues long. CDR3 in DNA: TGTGCCAGTAGCTACAGGGGCGGGACTGAAGCTTTCTTT. Translating gives CASSYRGGTEAFF. The full variable domain, in which reference TRBV19 and TRBJ1-1 provide the parts outside the CDR3, is DGGITQSPKYLFRKEGQNVTLSCEQNLNHDAMYWYRQDPGQGLRLIYYSQIVNDFQKGDIAEGYSVSREKKESFPLTVTSAQKNPTAFYLCASSYRGGTEAFFGQGTRLTVV.

Only a few counts were recorded for this clone. The identical CDR3 is also encoded by other nucleotide sequences in the sample. The rearrangement joins TRBV27 to TRBJ1-5, with TRBD1 matching over 7 bases. The CDR3 has 14 residues. Germline assignment: CDR1 MNHEY and CDR2 SMNVEV (reference sequence). J was trimmed by 3 bases and V by 4 bases; bases with no gene match: 3. CDR3 sequence reads: CASSSDRYNQPQHF. CDR3 sequence (DNA): TGTGCCAGCAGTTCGGACAGGTACAATCAGCCCCAGCATTTT.

The chain links TRBV19 to TRBJ1-5; 10 nucleotides match TRBD1. Per germline, CDR1 LNHDA and CDR2 SQIVND (reference sequence). There are 14 residues in the CDR3. V was clipped by 7 bases and J by 6 bases; unmatched bases: 6. CDR3 region: CASNDRGRIQPQHF. CDR3 nucleotides: TGTGCCAGTAACGACAGGGGGCGAATTCAGCCCCAGCATTTT.

This chain links TRBV15 with TRBJ2-5; no clear D. V gave up 0 bases and J gave up 7 bases, with 12 bases separating them. CDR3 length equals 14 residues. Germline V CDR1 and CDR2: LNHNV, YYDKDF (reference sequence). The DNA for the CDR3 is TGTGCCACCAGCAGAGATCAGGCAGCAGGGACCCAGTACTTC. Its translation is CATSRDQAAGTQYF.

The genes are TRBV5-1 and TRBJ2-3, with TRBD2 matching over 7 bases. V was pared by 3 bases and J by 0 bases, with 4 bases of the junction left unmatched. The CDR3 sequence is 15 residues long. Germline CDR1 SGHRS, CDR2 YFSETQ. The CDR3 here is CASSSSGPSTDTQYF. The CDR3 DNA is TGCGCCAGCAGCTCTAGCGGCCCTAGCACAGATACGCAGTATTTT.

The chain recombines TRBV28 with TRBJ1-1, with a tentative D call TRBD1 (6 bases). CDR3 size: 17 residues. Trimming cost V 2 bases and J 1 base, with 17 bases left between them. Looked up from germline, CDR1 is MDHEN and CDR2 is SYDVKM. Written as DNA, the CDR3 is TGTGCCAGCAGTTTACCAGGGGTGGGTCAGGGGAACACTGAAGCTTTCTTT. It translates to CASSLPGVGQGNTEAFF.

The genes are TRBV5-1 and TRBJ2-3; either TRBD1 or TRBD2 may supply D (5 bases each). CDR1 is SGHRS, CDR2 YFSETQ, per germline. The V end was cut by 4 bases, the J end by 3 bases, with 15 bases between. The CDR3 is 15 residues long. The CDR3 region is CASSGAPSRTDTQYF. CDR3 nucleotides: TGCGCCAGCAGCGGGGCTCCTAGCCGGACAGATACGCAGTATTTT.

The chain recombines TRBV25-1 with TRBJ2-1; a possible D gene is TRBD2 (6 bases). The V gene's germline CDR1 is MGHDK and CDR2 SYGVNS. This CDR3 region has 12 residues. Trimming removed 4 bases at V and 6 bases at J, with 7 bases between. In DNA, the CDR3 is TGTGCCAGCAGTGGGGACTCCAATGAGCAGTTCTTC. Protein product: CASSGDSNEQFF.

This clone was counted between two and nine times. CDR3 coding DNA: TGTGCCAGCAGCGGACAGGCTGGGGAGCAGTACTTC. It yields the protein CASSGQAGEQYF. The J gene is TRBJ2-7, the V gene TRBV6-6; 7 bases align to TRBD1. From germline, CDR1 is MNHNY and CDR2 SVGAGI (reference sequence). The V segment lost 6 bases and the J segment 7 bases; nucleotides outside the gene matches: 6. The CDR3 has 12 residues.

The rearrangement uses TRBV7-2 and TRBJ1-2; unclear D gene. V was clipped by 1 base and J by 2 bases, with 14 bases between them. This CDR3 region has 16 residues. Germline values: CDR1 SGHTA, CDR2 FQGNSA. CDR3 sequence reads: CASSLVSRQQNYGYTF. In nucleotides, the CDR3 is TGTGCCAGCAGCTTAGTGTCTCGGCAGCAGAACTATGGCTACACCTTC. Full variable domain (rest looked up from reference TRBV7-2 and TRBJ1-2): GAGVSQSPSNKVTEKGKDVELRCDPISGHTALYWYRQSLGQGLEFLIYFQGNSAPDKSGLPSDRFSAERTGGSVSTLTIQRTQQEDSAVYLCASSLVSRQQNYGYTFGSGTRLTVV.